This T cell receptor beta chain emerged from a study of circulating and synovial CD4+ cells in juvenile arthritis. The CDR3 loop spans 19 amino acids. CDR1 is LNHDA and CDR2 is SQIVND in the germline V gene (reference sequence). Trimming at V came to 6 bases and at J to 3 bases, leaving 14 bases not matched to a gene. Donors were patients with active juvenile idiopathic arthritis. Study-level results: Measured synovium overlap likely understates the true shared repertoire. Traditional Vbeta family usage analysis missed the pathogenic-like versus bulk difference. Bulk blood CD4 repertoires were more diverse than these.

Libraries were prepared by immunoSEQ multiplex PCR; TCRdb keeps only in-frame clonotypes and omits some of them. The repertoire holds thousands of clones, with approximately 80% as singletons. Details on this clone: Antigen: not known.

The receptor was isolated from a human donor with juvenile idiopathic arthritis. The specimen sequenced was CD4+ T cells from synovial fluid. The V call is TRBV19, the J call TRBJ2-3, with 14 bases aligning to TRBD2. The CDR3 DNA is TGTGCCAGTAGCCCGACTAGCGGGAGGGTGAGTGGTGTTACAGATACGCAGTATTTT. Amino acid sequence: CASSPTSGRVSGVTDTQYF.